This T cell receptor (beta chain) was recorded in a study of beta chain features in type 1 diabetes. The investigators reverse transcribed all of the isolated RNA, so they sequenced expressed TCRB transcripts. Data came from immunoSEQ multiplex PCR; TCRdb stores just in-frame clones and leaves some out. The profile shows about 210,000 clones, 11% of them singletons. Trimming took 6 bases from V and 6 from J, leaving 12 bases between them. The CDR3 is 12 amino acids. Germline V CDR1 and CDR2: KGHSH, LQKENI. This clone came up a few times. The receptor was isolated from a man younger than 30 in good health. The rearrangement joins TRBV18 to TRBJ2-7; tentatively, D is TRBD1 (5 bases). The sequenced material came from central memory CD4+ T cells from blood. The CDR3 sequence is CASSFRVTEQYF. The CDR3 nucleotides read TGTGCCAGCTCCTTCAGGGTAACCGAGCAGTACTTC.